This T cell receptor (beta chain) emerged from a study of T-cell reconstitution after alpha-beta-depleted transplantation in children. This clonotype was seen a few times. The antigen remains unidentified. Overall study findings and caveats: Several hundred expanded graft clones reportedly were the source of alpha-beta T cells about two months after transplant. T-cell counts and diversity at one year following transplant were attributed mainly to newly produced T cells. At day 60, the high TCRbeta diversity found in some patients originated from recipient T cells and thymic progenitors that had survived.

The junction had 8 bases not matched to a gene; V was cut back by 6 bases and J by 3 bases. Germline assignment: CDR1 SGHRS and CDR2 YFSETQ. The CDR3 length is 17 residues. Library preparation (for TCRbeta) was performed with unique molecular identifiers. TCRdb passed the PCR reads through MiXCR, listing each CDR3 protein once. The sample lists a few hundred thousand distinct CDR3 sequences, under 20% occurring once. Source: PBMCs, mostly from graft donor cells, taken 360 days after TCRalphabeta/CD19-depleted stem cell transplant. This sequence originates from a boy younger than two who had a stem cell transplant for Wiskott-Aldrich syndrome, so the T cells may come from the graft donor. The rearrangement uses TRBV5-1 and TRBJ2-1; 14 nucleotides align to TRBD2. The chain's CDR3 is CASTGLAGGLYYNEQFF. In nucleotides, the CDR3 is TGCGCCAGCACCGGACTAGCGGGGGGCCTTTACTACAATGAGCAGTTCTTC.